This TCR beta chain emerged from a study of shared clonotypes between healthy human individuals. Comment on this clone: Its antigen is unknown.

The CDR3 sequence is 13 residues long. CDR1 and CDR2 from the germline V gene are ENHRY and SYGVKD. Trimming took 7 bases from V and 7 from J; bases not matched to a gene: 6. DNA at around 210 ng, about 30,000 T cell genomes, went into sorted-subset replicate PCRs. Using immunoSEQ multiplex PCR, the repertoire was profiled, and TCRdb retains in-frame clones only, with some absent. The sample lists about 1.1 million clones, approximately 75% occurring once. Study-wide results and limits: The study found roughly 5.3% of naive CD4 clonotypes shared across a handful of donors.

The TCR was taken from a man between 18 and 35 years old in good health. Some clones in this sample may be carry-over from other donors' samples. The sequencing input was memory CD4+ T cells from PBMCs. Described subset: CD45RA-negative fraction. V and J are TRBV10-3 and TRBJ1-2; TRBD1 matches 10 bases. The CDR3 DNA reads TGTGCCATCAATGGACAGGGGGAGGGTGGCTACACCTTC. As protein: CAINGQGEGGYTF.